Sequencing of this T cell receptor beta chain was carried out in a study of blood T cell repertoires in COVID-19. Study-wide context: Italy, Spain and the United States were the sources of the convalescent and acute COVID-19 samples. Sources were T cells, B-cell-depleted T cells, or PBMCs; the material itself was cDNA or gDNA.

The CDR3 covers 15 residues. Germline values: CDR1 LGHDT, CDR2 YNNKEL (reference sequence). Trimming shortened V by 3 bases and J by 0 bases, and 9 bases separated the two germline ends. Original processing methods: Quantification of nucleated cells was approximated via reference gene primer amplification. The repertoire was sequenced with immunoSEQ multiplex PCR; TCRdb's copy has only in-frame clones and lacks some. That table furnishes V, J and clone size, whereas the DNA furnished D and trimming. The sample carries 48,000 or so clones, roughly 84% recorded once. This chain links TRBV3-1 (or the pseudogene TRBV3-2) with TRBJ1-5; D gene unclear. This receptor was identified in a woman aged 60 to 75 with acute or convalescent COVID-19. Input material: peripheral blood. In nucleotides, the CDR3 is TGTGCCAGCAGCCAGGAAGCAGGTAGCAATCAGCCCCAGCATTTT. This encodes CASSQEAGSNQPQHF.